A single sample gave rise to the 31 T cell receptor beta chains below, sequenced in a study of metastatic and nonmetastatic thyroid tumors. TCRdb re-clonotyped the PCR reads through MiXCR. The sample consists of approximately 35,000 clones, roughly 36% of them appearing once. All patients reached thyroid surgery having received no treatment beforehand. Sequencing was carried out using tumor tissue. The receptors shown here come from a female donor with papillary thyroid cancer or a benign thyroid nodule (not recorded which). Some clones in this sample may be carry-over from other donors' samples.

This clone came up a few times. The V and J genes are TRBV6-2 or TRBV6-3 and TRBJ1-6; TRBD1 is a possible D gene (5 bases). This CDR3 comprises 12 residues. Germline V gives CDR1 MNHEY, CDR2 SVGEGT. V lost 8 bases and J lost 11, with 13 bases in between. The CDR3 loop is CASRWDFPPLHF. As DNA, the CDR3 is TGTGCCAGCCGTTGGGACTTTCCACCCCTCCACTTT.

This clone showed up just a few times. V gene TRBV15 combines with J gene TRBJ1-6; tentative D call: TRBD1 (5 bases). This CDR3 has 15 amino acids. Looked up from germline, CDR1 is LNHNV and CDR2 is YYDKDF (reference sequence). V was clipped by 1 base and J by 7 bases, with 11 bases between them. The CDR3 sequence is CATSRVRQGNSPLHF. For the CDR3, the DNA is TGTGCCACCAGCAGAGTAAGGCAGGGAAATTCACCCCTCCACTTT.

The table lists this clone with a count of one. This chain links TRBV11-2 with TRBJ2-1; D call uncertain. Germline CDR1 reads SGHAT; CDR2 reads FQNNGV. V lost 2 bases, J lost 6 bases, and 5 bases lay in between. This CDR3 has 12 residues. Here the CDR3 reads CASSLRLNEQFF. Written as DNA, the CDR3 is TGTGCCAGCAGCTTACGTCTCAATGAGCAGTTCTTC.

The rearrangement joins TRBV28 to TRBJ1-6; TRBD1 might be the D (5 bases). V was trimmed by 10 bases and J by 15 bases, leaving 28 bases between them. Germline V gene sequence: CDR1 MDHEN, CDR2 SYDVKM. CDR3 length: 15 residues. The CDR3 sequence: CATMELAPSQGGLHF. CDR3 DNA: TGTGCCACCATGGAGTTGGCACCAAGCCAGGGTGGCCTCCACTTT.

The rearrangement links TRBV2 to TRBJ1-2, with 10 bases that match TRBD1. The CDR3 totals 15 residues. The germline V gene encodes CDR1 SNHLY and CDR2 FYNNEI. V gave up 5 bases and J gave up 4 bases; unmatched junction bases: 7. The CDR3 loop reads CASSRQGAQSYGYTF. The CDR3 DNA follows: TGTGCCAGCAGTCGACAGGGGGCGCAGTCCTATGGCTACACCTTC.

The rearrangement links TRBV6-4 to TRBJ2-6; no firm D call. The V gene lost 0 bases and the J gene lost 3 bases, with 6 bases spanning the gap. CDR1 and CDR2 from the germline V gene are MRHNA and SNTAGT. This CDR3 has 15 amino acids. The chain's CDR3 is CASSDSGGGANVLTF. The CDR3 DNA follows: TGTGCCAGCAGTGACTCGGGCGGTGGGGCCAACGTCCTGACTTTC.

Only a few counts were recorded for this clone. The V call is TRBV6-1, the J call TRBJ1-5; tentatively, D is TRBD1 (6 bases). The CDR3 length is 14 residues. Between the trimmed V and J ends, which lost 8 bases and 0 bases, there was a span of 11 bases. The germline V gene has CDR1 MNHNS and CDR2 SASEGT. CDR3 residues: CASLDSHSNQPQHF. The CDR3 DNA is TGTGCCAGCTTGGACAGCCATAGCAATCAGCCCCAGCATTTT.

The chain links TRBV24-1 to TRBJ2-2; 10 nucleotides align to TRBD1. Trimming cost V 3 bases and J 4 bases; bases outside gene matches: 10. Germline V lookup: CDR1 KGHDR, CDR2 SFDVKD. The CDR3 consists of 18 residues. CDR3 sequence reads: CATSDPTGTGVGTGELFF. CDR3 DNA sequence: TGTGCCACCAGTGATCCCACCGGGACAGGGGTCGGCACCGGGGAGCTGTTTTTT.

By share, this clone counts as medium-sized. The chain carries TRBV20-1 and TRBJ1-5, with unresolved D. Germline CDR1 and CDR2: DFQATT and SNEGSKA (reference sequence). The CDR3 contains 12 residues. The ends were cut back, 2 bases at V and 4 bases at J, with 6 bases in the middle. CDR3 residues: CSARIGNQPQHF. Written as DNA, the CDR3 is TGCAGTGCTAGAATAGGAAATCAGCCCCAGCATTTT.

In its sample, this clone was seen a few times. The chain combines TRBV28 with TRBJ2-7; TRBD1 agrees at 11 bases. CDR1 MDHEN and CDR2 SYDVKM come from the germline V gene. The CDR3 runs to 14 residues. With V trimmed by 3 bases and J by 5 bases, 3 bases remained unmatched. The CDR3 loop is CASSFRTGGNEQYF. CDR3 DNA: TGTGCCAGCAGTTTCCGGACAGGGGGCAACGAGCAGTACTTC. The whole variable domain, filled in from reference TRBV28 and TRBJ2-7, reads DVKVTQSSRYLVKRTGEKVFLECVQDMDHENMFWYRQDPGLGLRLIYFSYDVKMKEKGDIPEGYSVSREKKERFSLILESASTNQTSMYLCASSFRTGGNEQYFGPGTRLTVT.

This clone was observed a few times. The CDR3 carries no conserved terminal phenylalanine or tryptophan, so it likely arises from a read error. The rearrangement joins TRBV28 to TRBJ1-1; D ambiguous. Germline CDR1 is MDHEN and CDR2 is SYDVKM. Deletions cut 6 bases from V and 0 bases from J, with 14 bases between. The CDR3 is 15 amino acids. Here the CDR3 DNA reads TGTGCCAGCAGATGGGCGGAAGTAATGAACACTGAAGCTTTCTTG. This translates into CASRWAEVMNTEAFL.

The gene calls are TRBV3-1 and TRBJ1-2; D is unresolved. The CDR3 consists of 12 residues. Germline V gene sequence: CDR1 LGHDT, CDR2 YNNKEL (reference sequence). V lost 1 base and J lost 10, with 10 bases in between. The CDR3 sequence: CASSQGKGAYTF. The CDR3 region has the DNA TGTGCCAGCAGCCAAGGCAAGGGCGCCTACACCTTC.

The genes are TRBV5-1 and TRBJ1-2; weak D call: TRBD1 (5 bases). The V and J ends lost 0 bases and 4 bases respectively, with 13 bases between them. Per germline, CDR1 SGHRS and CDR2 YFSETQ. The CDR3 is 15 amino acids. CDR3 coding DNA: TGCGCCAGCAGCTTGGTGCAGGGCTGGGTCTATGGCTACACCTTC. It yields the protein CASSLVQGWVYGYTF.

Comment on this clone: This CDR3 fails to terminate in the conserved phenylalanine or tryptophan, so it likely reflects a read error. V gene TRBV12-3 or TRBV12-4 combines with J gene TRBJ2-1, with 8 bases identical to TRBD2. J gave up 5 bases and V 6 bases, and 6 bases lay outside the gene matches. This CDR3 has 14 amino acids. The CDR3 nucleotides are TGTGCCAGCAGCACGGGAGGGCCAAACAATGAGCAGTTCTTA. This translates into CASSTGGPNNEQFL.

The table lists this clone with a few counts. The V call is TRBV2, the J call TRBJ1-1, with D uncertain. V lost 3 bases and J lost 0, with 5 bases in between. The CDR3 totals 13 residues. From germline, CDR1 is SNHLY and CDR2 FYNNEI. The CDR3 region is CASSDSVNTEAFF. In DNA, the CDR3 is TGTGCCAGCAGTGATTCCGTGAACACTGAAGCTTTCTTT.

This chain links TRBV7-7 with TRBJ2-1; 8 bases agree with TRBD2. Germline V gene sequence: CDR1 SSHAT, CDR2 FNYEAQ (reference sequence). The junction had 3 bases not matched to a gene; V was cut back by 5 bases and J by 0 bases. The CDR3 loop spans 15 amino acids. This chain's CDR3 is CASSESGSSYNEQFF. CDR3 nucleotide sequence: TGTGCCAGCAGCGAGAGCGGGAGCTCCTACAATGAGCAGTTCTTC.

This rearrangement joins TRBV7-3 to TRBJ2-2, with D possibly TRBD1 on 6 matching bases. The V gene's germline CDR1 is SGHTA and CDR2 FQGTGA. This CDR3 has 16 residues. V shed 5 bases and J shed 1 base, with 14 bases lying between them. The CDR3 DNA follows: TGTGCCAGCAGCCCGATGACAGGCGGGAACACCGGGGAGCTGTTTTTT. It is translated as CASSPMTGGNTGELFF.

The rearrangement uses TRBV6-1 and TRBJ2-4, with 8 bases lining up with TRBD2. The CDR3 length is 14 residues. Germline CDR1 is MNHNS and CDR2 is SASEGT. The ends lost 3 bases at V and 5 bases at J; junction bases unmatched: 3. The CDR3 spells CASSDSGSQNIQYF. The CDR3 region has the DNA TGTGCCAGCAGTGACAGCGGGAGCCAAAACATTCAGTACTTC.

This chain uses TRBV20-1 with TRBJ2-5, with TRBD2 as a possible D gene (6 bases). Trimming pared 8 bases from V and 2 bases from J, leaving 15 bases between. Germline assignment: CDR1 DFQATT and CDR2 SNEGSKA (reference sequence). The CDR3 is 13 amino acids. This CDR3 is CSPRPGGQETQYF. As DNA, the CDR3 is TGCAGTCCCCGCCCTGGGGGGCAAGAGACCCAGTACTTC.

CDR3 region: CASSATYHSNTGELFF. CDR3 nucleotides: TGTGCCAGCAGTGCGACTTACCACTCGAACACCGGGGAGCTGTTTTTT. This rearrangement joins TRBV2 to TRBJ2-2; D unresolved. This CDR3 has 16 amino acids. V lost 4 bases and J 0 bases, leaving 12 bases between the germline ends. From germline, CDR1 is SNHLY and CDR2 FYNNEI.

This clone occurred a few times. The chain recombines TRBV12-5 with TRBJ1-5, with D tentatively TRBD1 (5 bases). CDR1 is LGHNT and CDR2 is FRNRAP in the germline V gene. V shed 7 bases and J shed 0 bases, with 16 bases lying between them. CDR3 length: 16 residues. CDR3 coding DNA: TGTGCTAGTGCCCTTTCGGGGCGAGATAGCAATCAGCCCCAGCATTTT. Its protein product is CASALSGRDSNQPQHF.

This clone was detected only a few times. V and J are TRBV24-1 and TRBJ1-1; D may be TRBD1 (6 bases). V was shortened by 2 bases and J by 8 bases, with 11 bases between the two germline ends. This CDR3 comprises 13 residues. The germline gives CDR1 KGHDR, CDR2 SFDVKD. In DNA, the CDR3 is TGTGCCACCAGTGATTGGGGGCTTGGGGAAGCTTTCTTT. Translating gives CATSDWGLGEAFF.

With regard to this clone: Mismatch with germline at one junction end may stem from a read error. The CDR3: CSAGGTSGNGQDMQYF. In nucleotides, the CDR3 is TGCAGTGCTGGCGGGACTAGCGGAAATGGTCAGGATATGCAGTATTTT. The rearrangement joins TRBV20-1 to TRBJ2-5, with 11 nucleotides matching TRBD2. The J call may be faulty, since TRBJ2-3 better matches the DNA end. There are 16 residues in the CDR3. Germline CDR1 DFQATT, CDR2 SNEGSKA (reference sequence).

The chain joins TRBV6-1 to TRBJ1-1; D unclear. Germline-derived CDR1 and CDR2 are MNHNS and SASEGT. Trimming pared 7 bases from V and 1 base from J, leaving 10 bases between. This CDR3 has 13 amino acids. CDR3 loop: CASTETENTEAFF. The CDR3 nucleotides are TGTGCCAGCACAGAGACGGAGAACACTGAAGCTTTCTTT.

This clone has a handful of counts. The chain is built from TRBV12-3 or TRBV12-4 and TRBJ2-1; D uncertain. There are 12 residues in the CDR3. The V gene lost 7 bases and the J gene lost 4 bases, with 8 bases spanning the gap. The CDR3 DNA reads as TGTGCCAGCACTCGGTTTTACAATGAGCAGTTCTTC. This translates into CASTRFYNEQFF.

This clone occurred many times. The chain employs TRBV24-1 and TRBJ2-7; D is perhaps TRBD1 or TRBD2 (5 bases each). Trimming stripped 4 bases from V and 5 bases from J, with 17 bases between. The length of the CDR3 is 15 residues. Germline loops: CDR1 KGHDR, CDR2 SFDVKD. CDR3 nucleotides: TGTGCCACCAGTGACACTTCGGGACGTAGCCACGAGCAGTACTTC. Its protein product is CATSDTSGRSHEQYF.

The CDR3 region has the DNA TGTGCCAGCAGGGGACCGGGACAGGTCGACGGTGAGCAGTTCTTC. Its translation is CASRGPGQVDGEQFF. The chain recombines TRBV12-3 or TRBV12-4 with TRBJ2-1; 8 nucleotides line up with TRBD1. The CDR3 sequence is 15 residues long. Germline trimming cut 6 bases from V and 9 bases from J; bases unmatched to any gene: 13.

The chain uses TRBV5-6 and TRBJ2-2; the D is unclear. This CDR3 has 13 amino acids. V lost 1 base and J 5 bases, leaving 6 bases between the germline ends. Germline V lookup: CDR1 SGHDT, CDR2 YYEEEE. CDR3 bases: TGTGCCAGCAGCTTGACCCTGACCGGGGAGCTGTTTTTT. Amino acid sequence: CASSLTLTGELFF. Based on the CDR3 plus reference TRBV5-6 and TRBJ2-2, the full variable domain is DAGVTQSPTHLIKTRGQQVTLRCSPKSGHDTVSWYQQALGQGPQFIFQYYEEEERQRGNFPDRFSGHQFPNYSSELNVNALLLGDSALYLCASSLTLTGELFFGEGSRLTVL.

The rearrangement links TRBV6-1 to TRBJ2-1; 8 nucleotides match TRBD1. V trimming: 6 bases; J trimming: 7 bases; junction bases outside the gene matches: 11. The CDR3 has 15 amino acids. Germline V gene lookup returns CDR1 MNHNS and CDR2 SASEGT. The CDR3 is CASRIDRGVGNEQFF. The CDR3 DNA reads as TGTGCCAGCAGAATCGACAGGGGAGTGGGGAATGAGCAGTTCTTC.

V and J are TRBV30 and TRBJ1-1, with D maybe TRBD1 (5 bases). The ends were cut back, 4 bases at V and 1 base at J, with 13 bases in the middle. The CDR3 has 14 amino acids. Germline values: CDR1 GTSNPN, CDR2 SVGIG (reference sequence). The CDR3 DNA reads TGTGCCTGGACTCCAGGACACCAGAACACTGAAGCTTTCTTT. It yields the protein CAWTPGHQNTEAFF. Full variable domain (rest looked up from reference TRBV30 and TRBJ1-1): SQTIHQWPATLVQPVGSPLSLECTVEGTSNPNLYWYRQAAGRGLQLLFYSVGIGQISSEVPQNLSASRPQDRQFILSSKKLLLSDSGFYLCAWTPGHQNTEAFFGQGTRLTVV.

The chain is built from TRBV20-1 and TRBJ1-6; TRBD1 matches at 7 bases. Trimming took 3 bases from V and 4 from J; bases not matched to a gene: 3. Germline V CDR1 and CDR2: DFQATT, SNEGSKA (reference sequence). The CDR3 consists of 14 residues. The CDR3 sequence: CSAREQGYNSPLHF. In DNA, the CDR3 is TGCAGTGCTAGGGAACAGGGGTATAATTCACCCCTCCACTTT.